These T cell receptor beta chains were read from a single sample in a study of T cells in tuberculosis. TCRdb's table, derived via immunoSEQ multiplex PCR, lists solely in-frame clones and lacks some. This sample has nearly 60,000 clones, with around 90% found just once. The sequenced sample was CD1b-GMM tetramer-negative cells sorted from PBMCs. The receptors shown here come from an adult woman with latent tuberculosis. Each CDR3 is given with its conserved first and last residue. Each record gives: clone size, J gene, V gene, D gene, CDR3 protein, CDR3 DNA. D genes are given only for firm matches. Some rows have no size entry. The others give once, few or many, or a class for an expanded clone.

-,TRBJ2-7,TRBV18,TRBD1,CASSLPTGNLYEQYF,TGTGCCAGCTCCCTCCCGACAGGGAACTTGTACGAGCAGTACTTC
-,TRBJ2-7,TRBV15,TRBD2,CATSRVAGVLSEQYF,TGTGCCACCAGCAGAGTAGCGGGTGTTCTTTCCGAGCAGTACTTC
-,TRBJ2-1,TRBV7-3,TRBD2,CASSLTSGRGEQFF,TGTGCCAGCAGCTTAACTAGCGGGAGGGGTGAGCAGTTCTTC
-,TRBJ2-7,TRBV7-8,-,CASSLAGRAGEQYF,TGTGCCAGCAGCTTAGCGGGCAGGGCTGGTGAGCAGTACTTC
-,TRBJ2-1,TRBV30,TRBD2,CAWSVTGGGDEQFF,TGTGCCTGGAGTGTAACGGGAGGGGGTGATGAGCAGTTCTTC
once,TRBJ2-1,TRBV7-3,TRBD2,CASSPTSGSRPNEQFF,TGTGCCAGCAGCCCTACCAGCGGGAGTAGGCCCAATGAGCAGTTCTTC
-,TRBJ2-1,TRBV30,TRBD1,CAWSVGSDRGSEQFF,TGTGCCTGGAGTGTGGGTAGCGACAGGGGTAGTGAGCAGTTCTTC
once,TRBJ1-1,TRBV5-4,-,CASSLGGPGNTEAFF,TGTGCCAGCAGCTTGGGGGGGCCAGGGAACACTGAAGCTTTCTTT
once,TRBJ2-7,TRBV28,-,CASSLSGKSHEQYF,TGTGCCAGCTCCCTTTCGGGGAAGTCTCACGAGCAGTACTTC
-,TRBJ1-1,TRBV11-2,-,CASSFLIQGAEAFF,TGTGCCAGCAGCTTTTTAATCCAGGGCGCTGAAGCTTTCTTT
-,TRBJ1-2,TRBV19,-,CASSIGGSYGYTF,TGTGCCAGTAGTATCGGGGGGTCCTATGGCTACACCTTC
-,TRBJ1-5,TRBV4-1,-,CASSQEIVVGQPQHF,TGCGCCAGCAGCCAAGAGATAGTGGTTGGTCAGCCCCAGCATTTT
once,TRBJ2-7,TRBV4-1,TRBD2,CASSQDPLAGSYEQYF,TGCGCCAGCAGCCAAGACCCCCTAGCGGGTTCCTACGAGCAGTACTTC
-,TRBJ2-5,TRBV28,TRBD2,CASNRMTSRAETQYF,TGTGCCAGCAATCGGATGACTAGCAGAGCAGAGACCCAGTACTTC
-,TRBJ1-1,TRBV9,-,CASKHNRGNTEAFF,TGTGCCAGCAAGCATAACCGGGGGAACACTGAAGCTTTCTTT
-,TRBJ2-7,TRBV29-1,-,CSVVAGAGTYEQYF,TGCAGCGTTGTGGCAGGGGCAGGAACCTACGAGCAGTACTTC
-,TRBJ2-1,TRBV29-1,TRBD2,CSILRESYNEQFF,TGCAGCATACTGCGGGAGTCCTACAATGAGCAGTTCTTC
-,TRBJ2-7,TRBV4-1,-,CASSRIGHRYEQYF,TGCGCCAGCAGCCGAATAGGACACCGCTACGAGCAGTACTTC
-,TRBJ2-7,TRBV4-2,-,CASSQDVASYYEQYF,TGTGCCAGCAGCCAAGATGTTGCAAGCTACTACGAGCAGTACTTC
-,TRBJ2-3,TRBV9,-,CASSDNLSTQYF,TGTGCCAGCAGCGACAATCTCTCTACGCAGTATTTT
once,TRBJ1-3,TRBV19,TRBD1,CASSAWDRGGNTIYF,TGTGCCAGTAGTGCCTGGGACAGGGGTGGAAACACCATATATTTT